This TCR beta chain derives from a study of blood T cell repertoires in COVID-19. About the research overall: The United States, Italy and Spain provided the acute and convalescent COVID-19 samples. Nucleic acid was either cDNA or gDNA, and it came from T cells, B-cell-depleted T cells, or PBMCs.

CDR3 length equals 13 residues. Germline V CDR1 and CDR2: SGDLS, YYNGEE. Trimming shortened V by 1 base and J by 0 bases, and 3 bases separated the two germline ends. Per the original methods: Counts of nucleated cells, estimated from reference gene primer amplification, were obtained. Only in-frame clones appear in the TCRdb table, and some are missing; sequencing was by immunoSEQ multiplex PCR. That table is the source of V, J and clone size, and D and trimming were worked out from the DNA. The repertoire includes 250,000 to 300,000 clones, about nine tenths of them detected once, and 11% sits in the top ten. Enrolled during active infection, Seattle patients were then followed longitudinally.

This receptor was taken from a woman aged 25 to 39 with COVID-19, enrolled during active disease. The specimen sequenced was peripheral blood. The rearrangement uses TRBV9 and TRBJ2-3; unclear D gene. The CDR3 region has the DNA TGTGCCAGCAGCGTACTTAGCACAGATACGCAGTATTTT. As protein: CASSVLSTDTQYF.